Listed below are T cell receptor beta chains from one sample, sequenced in a study of vaccination effects on CD4 cells after COVID-19. Only in-frame clones appear in the TCRdb table, and some are missing; sequencing was by immunoSEQ multiplex PCR. The repertoire includes about 47,000 clones, about 70% of them detected once, and about 7% sits in the top ten. Their antigens remain unidentified. Sequencing used CD4+ T cells from PBMCs cultured without peptide, obtained after COVID-19 vaccination. The receptors were gathered from a human donor who received a COVID-19 vaccine. The CDR3 runs from the conserved cysteine through the conserved F or W. D genes are given only for firm matches.

v_call: TRBV11-2
d_call: NA
j_call: TRBJ2-5
cdr3_aa: CASSLGVKETQYF

v_call: TRBV11-3
d_call: NA
j_call: TRBJ2-1
cdr3_aa: CASSLDSGSYNEQFF

v_call: TRBV3-1/TRBV3-2
d_call: TRBD2
j_call: TRBJ2-3
cdr3_aa: CASTSGVADTQYF

v_call: TRBV10-3
d_call: NA
j_call: TRBJ1-1
cdr3_aa: CAISESREGNTEAFF

v_call: TRBV4-1
d_call: NA
j_call: TRBJ2-7
cdr3_aa: CASSQSGSYEQYF

v_call: TRBV6-5
d_call: NA
j_call: TRBJ2-2
cdr3_aa: CASSFTGLAGELFF

v_call: TRBV27
d_call: TRBD1
j_call: TRBJ1-2
cdr3_aa: CASSPRNRGSISNYGYTF

v_call: TRBV5-1
d_call: NA
j_call: TRBJ2-2
cdr3_aa: CASSLDSAVGTGELFF

v_call: TRBV19
d_call: TRBD1
j_call: TRBJ2-7
cdr3_aa: CASSSDRAGEQYF

v_call: TRBV7-2
d_call: NA
j_call: TRBJ2-1
cdr3_aa: CASSPPGGYNEQFF

v_call: TRBV11-3
d_call: NA
j_call: TRBJ2-5
cdr3_aa: CASSISQGSGETQYF

v_call: TRBV5-1
d_call: NA
j_call: TRBJ2-2
cdr3_aa: CASSPLQLGDTGELFF

v_call: TRBV29-1
d_call: NA
j_call: TRBJ1-1
cdr3_aa: CSVVSFLMNTEAFF

v_call: TRBV12-3/TRBV12-4
d_call: NA
j_call: TRBJ1-6
cdr3_aa: CASSFEGGSPLHF

v_call: TRBV3-1/TRBV3-2
d_call: TRBD2
j_call: TRBJ2-2
cdr3_aa: CASSQFSGSRTGELFF

v_call: TRBV18
d_call: NA
j_call: TRBJ1-1
cdr3_aa: CASSPSTLGVVNTEAFF

v_call: TRBV19
d_call: NA
j_call: TRBJ1-1
cdr3_aa: CASSRGARNTEAFF

v_call: TRBV4-1
d_call: TRBD1
j_call: TRBJ2-5
cdr3_aa: CASSQHPLGQGIEETQYF

v_call: TRBV6-1
d_call: TRBD1
j_call: TRBJ1-2
cdr3_aa: CASSEGQGGDYGYTF

v_call: TRBV6-5
d_call: TRBD1
j_call: TRBJ2-1
cdr3_aa: CASSYETGQKFF

v_call: TRBV30
d_call: NA
j_call: TRBJ2-5
cdr3_aa: CAWSVGLQETQYF

v_call: TRBV18
d_call: NA
j_call: TRBJ1-5
cdr3_aa: CASSPGHTMGQPQHF

v_call: TRBV12-3/TRBV12-4
d_call: TRBD1
j_call: TRBJ1-2
cdr3_aa: CASSFGTGLGYTF

v_call: TRBV4-1
d_call: TRBD1
j_call: TRBJ2-7
cdr3_aa: CASSDYRGRVNEQYF

v_call: TRBV18
d_call: NA
j_call: TRBJ2-7
cdr3_aa: CASSRDYNYEQYF

v_call: TRBV5-4
d_call: TRBD1
j_call: TRBJ1-3
cdr3_aa: CASSLATGQGSGTIYF

v_call: TRBV5-1
d_call: NA
j_call: TRBJ1-2
cdr3_aa: CASSSNPTGRGGYTF

v_call: TRBV9
d_call: TRBD2
j_call: TRBJ2-5
cdr3_aa: CASSFGTSGGGETQYF

v_call: TRBV2
d_call: NA
j_call: TRBJ1-3
cdr3_aa: CASSGQNGNTIYF

v_call: TRBV6-1
d_call: NA
j_call: TRBJ2-2
cdr3_aa: CASSGPMGVRRNTGELFF

v_call: TRBV5-1
d_call: NA
j_call: TRBJ2-5
cdr3_aa: CASSLNPETQYF

v_call: TRBV24-1
d_call: NA
j_call: TRBJ2-2
cdr3_aa: CATSDLQDDTGELFF

v_call: TRBV27
d_call: TRBD1
j_call: TRBJ1-6
cdr3_aa: CASSSRGGTGSPLHF

v_call: TRBV5-1
d_call: NA
j_call: TRBJ1-1
cdr3_aa: CASSLVPENTEAFF

v_call: TRBV2
d_call: NA
j_call: TRBJ1-5
cdr3_aa: CASQRQNSNQPQHF

v_call: TRBV6-4
d_call: NA
j_call: TRBJ2-2
cdr3_aa: CASSDDGGGGELFF

v_call: TRBV3-1/TRBV3-2
d_call: TRBD2
j_call: TRBJ2-7
cdr3_aa: CASSLPGLGYYEQYF

v_call: TRBV6-1
d_call: NA
j_call: TRBJ1-5
cdr3_aa: CASSDLQGVQPQHF

v_call: TRBV7-9
d_call: NA
j_call: TRBJ2-3
cdr3_aa: CASSLVPVSTDTQYF

v_call: TRBV9
d_call: NA
j_call: TRBJ1-5
cdr3_aa: CASSGRDPNQPQHF

v_call: TRBV20-1
d_call: TRBD1
j_call: TRBJ2-3
cdr3_aa: CSASTGGTDTQYF

v_call: TRBV24-1
d_call: NA
j_call: TRBJ1-2
cdr3_aa: CATSGNSFYGYTF

v_call: TRBV29-1
d_call: NA
j_call: TRBJ2-5
cdr3_aa: CSVKRGQETQYF

v_call: TRBV27
d_call: NA
j_call: TRBJ2-3
cdr3_aa: CASTLWGDTGYPQYF

v_call: TRBV6-6
d_call: NA
j_call: TRBJ2-7
cdr3_aa: CASSPQDYEQYF

v_call: TRBV11-3
d_call: TRBD1
j_call: TRBJ2-3
cdr3_aa: CASSLGGTGGGDTQYF

v_call: TRBV10-1
d_call: NA
j_call: TRBJ2-5
cdr3_aa: CASSAGGRGETQYF

v_call: TRBV7-6
d_call: NA
j_call: TRBJ1-5
cdr3_aa: CASSSMGNQPQHF

v_call: TRBV16
d_call: TRBD1
j_call: TRBJ1-5
cdr3_aa: CASSHIDGTGNQPQHF

v_call: TRBV19
d_call: TRBD1
j_call: TRBJ1-2
cdr3_aa: CASNQGAGSYNYGYTF

v_call: TRBV6-5
d_call: NA
j_call: TRBJ2-1
cdr3_aa: CASSRIVADNEQFF

v_call: TRBV5-6
d_call: NA
j_call: TRBJ1-2
cdr3_aa: CASSLGRSKMGYTF

v_call: TRBV3-1/TRBV3-2
d_call: TRBD1
j_call: TRBJ1-3
cdr3_aa: CASSYYGIGTDGNTIYF

v_call: TRBV18
d_call: NA
j_call: TRBJ1-2
cdr3_aa: CASSPSDSSANYGYTF

v_call: TRBV25-1
d_call: TRBD2
j_call: TRBJ2-1
cdr3_aa: CASRRTSGSEQFF

v_call: TRBV6-5
d_call: TRBD1
j_call: TRBJ1-1
cdr3_aa: CASRRTGEMNTEAFF

v_call: TRBV6-5
d_call: NA
j_call: TRBJ1-2
cdr3_aa: CASSSTGPSSNYGYTF